The 27 T cell receptor beta chains in this list originate from one sample, sequenced in a study of Ad26.COV2.S vaccination and SARS-CoV-2 variants. Profiling relied on immunoSEQ multiplex PCR, and the TCRdb table lists in-frame clones only, not all of them. The table shows fewer than 500,000 clones, with 90% occurring only once. The treatment here: around 19 received Ad26.COV2.S at low or high dose, single or two shots; about five received placebo; per-sample allocation not given. It was on day 63 after the first vaccine or placebo injection that samples were taken. The sample here was peripheral blood, taken in a trial of Ad26.COV2.S vaccine versus placebo. All receptors come from a person between 18 and 60 years old who received the Ad26.COV2.S COVID-19 vaccine or a placebo.

The rearrangement links TRBV4-2 to TRBJ1-1; 8 positions match TRBD1. Germline values: CDR1 LGHNA, CDR2 YNFKEQ. V shed 0 bases, J shed 0 bases, and the junction held 6 bases outside the gene matches. CDR3 size: 17 residues. The CDR3 loop reads CASSQEGQGAMNTEAFF. The CDR3 region has the DNA TGTGCCAGCAGCCAAGAAGGACAGGGTGCGATGAACACTGAAGCTTTCTTT.

The chain recombines TRBV5-1 with TRBJ1-1; D is undetermined. V shed 0 bases and J shed 0 bases, with 9 bases lying between them. The CDR3 covers 15 residues. Germline assignment: CDR1 SGHRS and CDR2 YFSETQ. The CDR3 reads CASSLVAAMNTEAFF. The CDR3 region has the DNA TGCGCCAGCAGCTTGGTGGCAGCCATGAACACTGAAGCTTTCTTT.

The chain has TRBV29-1 and TRBJ2-1, with 9 bases fitting TRBD2. CDR1 is SQVTM, CDR2 ANQGSEA, per germline. CDR3 length: 16 residues. V dropped 5 bases and J dropped 0; count of bases not matched to a gene: 8. The CDR3 DNA is TGCAGCGTTCTTAGGACTAGCGCGAGCTCCTACAATGAGCAGTTCTTC. Translating it yields CSVLRTSASSYNEQFF.

J is TRBJ2-7 and V is TRBV15; maybe TRBD2 (6 bases). V shed 3 bases and J shed 6 bases, with 12 bases lying between them. Per germline, CDR1 LNHNV and CDR2 YYDKDF (reference sequence). CDR3 length: 13 residues. The CDR3 loop reads CATSSGLAIEQYF. In nucleotides, the CDR3 is TGTGCCACCAGCAGCGGGCTAGCGATCGAGCAGTACTTC.

The chain couples TRBV30 to TRBJ2-1; D may match TRBD1 or TRBD2 (5 bases each). Germline CDR1 GTSNPN, CDR2 SVGIG (reference sequence). The CDR3 runs to 12 residues. V lost 4 bases and J 7 bases, leaving 11 bases between the germline ends. CDR3 residues: CAWNRGENEQFF. DNA for the CDR3: TGTGCCTGGAACCGGGGCGAAAATGAGCAGTTCTTC.

In DNA, the CDR3 is TGTGCCAGCAGTTTACGACCGAGGTCTATAGAGCAGTTCTTC. The encoded protein is CASSLRPRSIEQFF. The chain has TRBV28 and TRBJ2-1; no clear D gene. The CDR3 covers 14 residues. The germline CDR1 and CDR2 sequences are MDHEN and SYDVKM. Trimming left V 2 bases short and J 10 bases short, with 15 bases between.

V gene TRBV7-9 combines with J gene TRBJ2-7; TRBD1 agrees at 7 bases. Germline assignment: CDR1 SEHNR and CDR2 FQNEAQ (reference sequence). Trimming cost V 5 bases and J 2 bases; bases outside gene matches: 12. This CDR3 spans 16 amino acids. The CDR3 DNA sequence: TGTGCCAGCAGCCCAGCAACCGGGACAGAGGCCTACGAGCAGTACTTC. It yields the protein CASSPATGTEAYEQYF.

V usage is TRBV9 and J usage is TRBJ2-3; D is possibly TRBD2 (6 bases). Trimming cost V 4 bases and J 0 bases, with 15 bases left between them. The germline V gene has CDR1 SGDLS and CDR2 YYNGEE. CDR3 size: 16 residues. CDR3 bases: TGTGCCAGCAGCCCCCCCGCCGGGACTAGCACAGATACGCAGTATTTT. Amino acids: CASSPPAGTSTDTQYF.

This clone was detected a few times. The chain couples TRBV18 to TRBJ2-2; no clear D. V lost 2 bases to trimming and J lost 0 bases, with 13 bases between them. This CDR3 contains 17 residues. Germline lookup yields CDR1 KGHSH and CDR2 LQKENI. The CDR3 bases are TGTGCCAGCTCACCATTAACGGCACCTACGAACACCGGGGAGCTGTTTTTT. This translates into CASSPLTAPTNTGELFF.

The CDR3 nucleotides are TGTGCCAGCAGTGAAGTGGGCAGTACCTCTGGAAACACCATATATTTT. It is translated as CASSEVGSTSGNTIYF. V is TRBV6-1 and J is TRBJ1-3; the D is unclear. The germline V and J ends were trimmed by 1 base and 0 bases, with 10 bases remaining between them. Germline V gene sequence: CDR1 MNHNS, CDR2 SASEGT. CDR3 length: 16 residues.

The genes are TRBV6-2 or TRBV6-3 and TRBJ2-7; no clear D gene. The CDR3 is made up of 15 amino acids. Germline values: CDR1 MNHEY, CDR2 SVGEGT. V was cut by 0 bases and J by 5 bases, with 14 bases left in between. CDR3 region: CASSYSIQAMNEQYF. The CDR3 region has the DNA TGTGCCAGCAGTTACTCGATTCAGGCAATGAACGAGCAGTACTTC.

The gene calls are TRBV3-1 (or the pseudogene TRBV3-2) and TRBJ2-5; 9 positions agree with TRBD1. CDR1 and CDR2 (germline): LGHDT, YNNKEL (reference sequence). V lost 0 bases, J lost 6 bases, and 5 bases stayed unmatched. This CDR3 is built from 15 residues. The CDR3 region is CASSQENRGRQTQYF. The CDR3 DNA sequence: TGTGCCAGCAGCCAAGAAAACAGGGGGCGGCAGACCCAGTACTTC.

The chain links TRBV2 to TRBJ1-1, with D possibly being TRBD1 (5 bases). The germline CDR1 and CDR2 sequences are SNHLY and FYNNEI. Trimming shortened V by 6 bases and J by 2 bases, and 19 bases separated the two germline ends. This CDR3 is built from 16 residues. The CDR3 spells CASSARMGRDNTEAFF. CDR3 coding DNA: TGTGCCAGCAGCGCTAGGATGGGGCGGGATAACACTGAAGCTTTCTTT.

The V and J genes are TRBV7-2 and TRBJ2-1; 9 bases line up with TRBD1. V gave up 5 bases and J gave up 8 bases; unmatched junction bases: 10. This CDR3 is 15 amino acids long. In germline, CDR1 is SGHTA, CDR2 FQGNSA. CDR3 nucleotides: TGTGCCAGCAGCCTACAGGGGGCCTTTGGGGATGAGCAGTTCTTC. This gives the protein CASSLQGAFGDEQFF.

The rearrangement joins TRBV5-6 to TRBJ1-6; TRBD1 is a possible D gene (5 bases). CDR3 length: 16 residues. The V end lost 1 base, the J end lost 7 bases, and 15 bases lay between the germline ends. Germline CDR1 SGHDT, CDR2 YYEEEE. CDR3 in DNA: TGTGCCAGCAGCTTGATCTCTGGGACTCTGAATTCACCCCTCCACTTT. Translating it yields CASSLISGTLNSPLHF.

The rearrangement joins TRBV7-3 to TRBJ2-5, with 15 bases lining up with TRBD2. After removal of 5 bases from V and 3 bases from J, the junction contained 4 bases not matched to a gene. In germline, CDR1 is SGHTA, CDR2 FQGTGA. The CDR3 runs 16 residues. CDR3 loop: CASSIRTSGREETQYF. The CDR3 bases are TGTGCCAGCAGCATTCGGACTAGCGGGAGGGAAGAGACCCAGTACTTC.

The chain joins TRBV5-1 to TRBJ2-1, with 10 bases matching TRBD2. Germline CDR1 is SGHRS and CDR2 is YFSETQ. This CDR3 region has 15 residues. With V trimmed by 3 bases and J by 5 bases, 5 bases remained unmatched. CDR3 sequence: CASSWASGSDNEQFF. The CDR3 DNA sequence: TGCGCCAGCAGCTGGGCTAGCGGGAGCGACAATGAGCAGTTCTTC. The whole variable domain, filled in from reference TRBV5-1 and TRBJ2-1, reads KAGVTQTPRYLIKTRGQQVTLSCSPISGHRSVSWYQQTPGQGLQFLFEYFSETQRNKGNFPGRFSGRQFSNSRSEMNVSTLELGDSALYLCASSWASGSDNEQFFGPGTRLTVL.

This chain joins TRBV19 and TRBJ2-7; D possibly matches TRBD1 or TRBD2 (5 bases each). Germline V gene lookup returns CDR1 LNHDA and CDR2 SQIVND (reference sequence). The CDR3 covers 16 residues. V lost 4 bases, J lost 6 bases, and 22 bases lay in between. The CDR3: CASSTGGRLVDIEQYF. DNA for the CDR3: TGTGCCAGTAGTACTGGGGGACGGCTCGTGGATATCGAGCAGTACTTC.

This clone occurred once. The gene calls are TRBV18 and TRBJ1-1; 8 nucleotides agree with TRBD1. The CDR3 contains 14 residues. Germline CDR1 and CDR2: KGHSH and LQKENI. Trimming took 4 bases from V and 1 from J; bases not matched to a gene: 2. CDR3 sequence: CASSQGQANTEAFF. The CDR3 region has the DNA TGTGCCAGCTCACAGGGACAGGCGAACACTGAAGCTTTCTTT.

About this clone itself: The junction departs from germline at one end; a sequencing error may be responsible. The rearrangement joins TRBV4-3 to TRBJ2-1; the match to TRBD1 covers 9 bases. Germline CDR1 LGHNA, CDR2 YSLEER. The CDR3 runs 13 residues. The CDR3 DNA sequence: TGCGCCAGCAGCCAACAGATGGGGGACAGGGTGATCTTC. Its protein product is CASSQQMGDRVIF.

The CDR3, as DNA: TGTGCCAGCAGCTTAGCTCTATATAGCAATCAGCCCCAGCATTTT. It translates to CASSLALYSNQPQHF. The chain uses TRBV7-2 and TRBJ1-5, with no clear D. Germline values: CDR1 SGHTA, CDR2 FQGNSA. The CDR3 is 15 amino acids. V shed 0 bases and J shed 0 bases, with 6 bases lying between them.

The chain employs TRBV29-1 and TRBJ2-2, with D perhaps being TRBD1 or TRBD2 (5 bases each). This CDR3 comprises 14 residues. Germline V gives CDR1 SQVTM, CDR2 ANQGSEA. V was cut by 5 bases and J by 3 bases, with 13 bases left in between. DNA for the CDR3: TGCAGCGTTCCCGGGACGAGATACACCGGGGAGCTGTTTTTT. It is translated as CSVPGTRYTGELFF.

This clone came up many times. This sequence joins TRBV2 and TRBJ2-7; D remains ambiguous. Trimming removed 0 bases at V and 8 bases at J, with 5 bases between. Germline values: CDR1 SNHLY, CDR2 FYNNEI. The CDR3 loop spans 11 amino acids. The CDR3: CASSEAEKQYF. CDR3 DNA sequence: TGTGCCAGCAGTGAAGCCGAGAAGCAGTACTTC. Using reference TRBV2 and TRBJ2-7 for the parts outside the CDR3, the full variable domain is EPEVTQTPSHQVTQMGQEVILRCVPISNHLYFYWYRQILGQKVEFLVSFYNNEISEKSEIFDDQFSVERPDGSNFTLKIRSTKLEDSAMYFCASSEAEKQYFGPGTRLTVT.

This clone has just a few counts. The gene calls are TRBV11-2 and TRBJ1-6; D unclear. The CDR3 is 14 residues long. The V end lost 5 bases, the J end lost 7 bases, and 12 bases lay between the germline ends. CDR1 is SGHAT and CDR2 is FQNNGV in the germline V gene. Here the CDR3 reads CASSQGSLNSPLHF. The CDR3 DNA reads as TGTGCCAGCAGCCAAGGGAGTTTGAATTCACCCCTCCACTTT.

V usage is TRBV28 and J usage is TRBJ2-2, with unresolved D. In germline, CDR1 is MDHEN, CDR2 SYDVKM. CDR3 length: 15 residues. V lost 2 bases and J lost 4, with 11 bases in between. DNA for the CDR3: TGTGCCAGCAGTTTAGCGACGGCCAGCACCGGGGAGCTGTTTTTT. Residues: CASSLATASTGELFF.

This rearrangement joins TRBV10-2 to TRBJ2-5; D is ambiguous. In germline, CDR1 is WSHSY, CDR2 SAAADI. This CDR3 is built from 13 residues. The V end was cut by 3 bases, the J end by 1 base, with 6 bases between. DNA of the CDR3: TGCGCCAGCAGTGAAAGTAGCCAAGAGACCCAGTACTTC. Encoded protein: CASSESSQETQYF.

CDR3 amino acids: CASSFIRNQPQHF. CDR3 DNA sequence: TGTGCCAGCAGTTTTATTCGCAATCAGCCCCAGCATTTT. The chain couples TRBV28 to TRBJ1-5, with D hard to call. The germline gives CDR1 MDHEN, CDR2 SYDVKM. Trimming removed 3 bases from V and 2 bases from J, with 5 bases in between. There are 13 residues in the CDR3.